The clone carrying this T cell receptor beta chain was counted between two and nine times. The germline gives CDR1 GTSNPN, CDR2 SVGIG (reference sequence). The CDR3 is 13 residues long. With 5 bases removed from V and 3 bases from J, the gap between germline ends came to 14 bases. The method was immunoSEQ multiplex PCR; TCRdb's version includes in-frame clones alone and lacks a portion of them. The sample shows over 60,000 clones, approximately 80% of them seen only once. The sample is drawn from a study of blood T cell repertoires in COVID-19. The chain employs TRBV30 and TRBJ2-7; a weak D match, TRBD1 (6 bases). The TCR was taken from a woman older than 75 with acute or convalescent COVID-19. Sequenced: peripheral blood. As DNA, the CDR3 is TGTGCCTGGTCACGGACAGCCCTCTACGAGCAGTACTTC. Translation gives CAWSRTALYEQYF.